A single sample gave rise to the 9 T cell receptor beta chains below, sequenced in a study of T cell repertoires in cytomegalovirus infection. These receptors have no identified antigens. TCRdb re-called the reads through MiXCR, storing one row per CDR3 protein. In the table there are about 310,000 distinct CDR3 sequences, just under 25% of which are singletons. The sequencing used cultured PBMCs, collected from culture after CMV antigen stimulation. These receptors all come from a human donor in good health (CMV status not recorded). Some clones in this sample may be carry-over from other donors' samples.

The rearrangement uses TRBV7-6 and TRBJ1-2; D is possibly TRBD1 (5 bases). V lost 5 bases and J 6 bases, leaving 16 bases between the germline ends. Germline V CDR1 and CDR2: SGHVS, FNYEAQ. The length of the CDR3 is 14 residues. The CDR3 reads CASSPLTELHGYTF. The CDR3 nucleotides are TGTGCCAGCAGCCCGTTGACAGAGTTGCATGGCTACACCTTC.

The gene calls are TRBV7-9 and TRBJ2-5; D is unclear. Germline CDR1 reads SEHNR; CDR2 reads FQNEAQ (reference sequence). The germline V and J ends were trimmed by 4 bases and 5 bases, with 11 bases remaining between them. The CDR3 loop spans 13 amino acids. In nucleotides, the CDR3 is TGTGCCAGCAGCTCCCTGATGAGGGAGACCCAGTACTTC. Translated, it gives CASSSLMRETQYF.

Only a few counts were recorded for this clonotype. The J gene is TRBJ2-3, the V gene TRBV19, with D possibly being TRBD1 or TRBD2 (5 bases each). The CDR3 spans 14 residues. Germline V CDR1 and CDR2: LNHDA, SQIVND (reference sequence). V gave up 6 bases and J gave up 3 bases, with 13 bases separating them. Here the CDR3 reads CASSLTGRTDTQYF. The CDR3 coding sequence is TGTGCCAGTAGCCTGACGGGACGGACAGATACGCAGTATTTT.

In this sample, this clonotype turned up a few times. V and J are TRBV20-1 and TRBJ2-3, with 9 bases aligning to TRBD1. This CDR3 is 12 amino acids long. Looked up from germline, CDR1 is DFQATT and CDR2 is SNEGSKA (reference sequence). With V trimmed by 6 bases and J by 4 bases, 2 bases remained unmatched. The CDR3: CSARQGADTQYF. DNA for the CDR3: TGCAGTGCCAGACAGGGGGCAGATACGCAGTATTTT.

This clonotype was found a few times. The chain employs TRBV7-6 and TRBJ1-1, with 8 bases aligning to TRBD1. The J segment lost 11 bases and the V segment lost 5 bases, leaving 10 bases of the junction unmatched. This CDR3 has 13 residues. Looked up from germline, CDR1 is SGHVS and CDR2 is FNYEAQ. This CDR3 reads CASSPQGAGRAFF. In DNA, the CDR3 is TGTGCCAGCAGCCCCCAGGGGGCAGGGCGGGCTTTCTTT.

The genes are TRBV19 and TRBJ1-5; the match to TRBD1 covers 7 bases. CDR1 is LNHDA, CDR2 SQIVND, per germline (reference sequence). V shed 4 bases and J 9 bases; nucleotides not matched to a gene: 6. The CDR3 covers 13 residues. The CDR3 nucleotides read TGTGCCAGTAGTACAGAGACAGGGCGGCCCCAGCATTTT. It encodes CASSTETGRPQHF.

This clonotype was seen many times. The chain links TRBV7-2 to TRBJ2-7; unclear D gene. CDR3 length equals 14 residues. The V end lost 4 bases, the J end lost 4 bases, and 14 bases lay between the germline ends. From germline, CDR1 is SGHTA and CDR2 FQGNSA. The CDR3 loop reads CASSSLPGGYEQYF. CDR3 in DNA: TGTGCCAGCAGCTCCCTCCCGGGCGGATACGAGCAGTACTTC.

This clonotype has a count of ten or more. The chain has TRBV7-2 and TRBJ1-1; D may be TRBD1 (5 bases). CDR1 is SGHTA, CDR2 FQGNSA, per germline. Trimming stripped 1 base from V and 5 bases from J, with 11 bases between. CDR3 length equals 14 residues. The CDR3 sequence: CASSLGRGGTEAFF. The CDR3 DNA follows: TGTGCCAGCAGCTTAGGGCGGGGGGGGACTGAAGCTTTCTTT. The full variable domain, with the rest looked up from reference TRBV7-2 and TRBJ1-1, is GAGVSQSPSNKVTEKGKDVELRCDPISGHTALYWYRQSLGQGLEFLIYFQGNSAPDKSGLPSDRFSAERTGGSVSTLTIQRTQQEDSAVYLCASSLGRGGTEAFFGQGTRLTVV.

This clonotype has more than one count but fewer than ten. The rearrangement uses TRBV7-9 and TRBJ2-7; 8 positions agree with TRBD1. This CDR3 has 15 amino acids. Germline V gives CDR1 SEHNR, CDR2 FQNEAQ (reference sequence). The V and J ends lost 8 bases and 7 bases, in that order; junction bases with no gene match: 16. CDR3 nucleotides: TGTGCCAGCCAGACCTCCGGGACAGGCCTTTGGGAGCAGTACTTC. Protein sequence: CASQTSGTGLWEQYF.